The 30 T cell receptor beta chains below come from one sample, sequenced in a study of blood T cell repertoires in COVID-19. The method was immunoSEQ multiplex PCR; TCRdb's version includes in-frame clones alone and lacks a portion of them. This sample carries a few hundred thousand clones, around 89% of them seen once, and the ten largest clones take about 1%. The sample taken for sequencing was PBMCs or T cells enriched from blood (not recorded which). These receptors were obtained from a man aged 18 to 30 who had recovered from COVID-19.

The chain combines TRBV28 with TRBJ2-1; 8 bases are a match to TRBD1. CDR1 and CDR2 from the germline V gene are MDHEN and SYDVKM. The CDR3 is 12 residues long. Trimming removed 10 bases from V and 6 bases from J; junction bases left unmatched: 5. The chain's CDR3 is CATQGQVNEQFF. As DNA, the CDR3 is TGTGCCACCCAGGGACAGGTCAATGAGCAGTTCTTC.

The genes are TRBV28 and TRBJ2-1; D remains ambiguous. The CDR3 is made up of 15 amino acids. V lost 2 bases and J 7 bases, leaving 15 bases between the germline ends. Germline values: CDR1 MDHEN, CDR2 SYDVKM. Here the CDR3 DNA reads TGTGCCAGCAGTTTAGAAGCGTATTCTCGGAATGAGCAGTTCTTC. It translates to CASSLEAYSRNEQFF. The whole variable domain, remainder taken from reference TRBV28 and TRBJ2-1, is DVKVTQSSRYLVKRTGEKVFLECVQDMDHENMFWYRQDPGLGLRLIYFSYDVKMKEKGDIPEGYSVSREKKERFSLILESASTNQTSMYLCASSLEAYSRNEQFFGPGTRLTVL.

The chain recombines TRBV5-1 with TRBJ2-7, with TRBD1 identical over 8 bases. The CDR3 extends over 13 amino acids. Germline V gene sequence: CDR1 SGHRS, CDR2 YFSETQ. Trimming cost V 2 bases and J 3 bases; bases outside gene matches: 1. The CDR3 bases are TGCGCCAGCAGCTTTGGGACAGGCTACGAGCAGTACTTC. As protein: CASSFGTGYEQYF.

The V gene is TRBV10-1, the J gene TRBJ2-1, with D unresolved. Germline values: CDR1 WNHNN, CDR2 SYGVQD (reference sequence). This CDR3 spans 14 amino acids. V was clipped by 0 bases and J by 7 bases, with 10 bases between them. DNA of the CDR3: TGCGCCAGCAGTGAGTCCCCAGGCCGGAATGAGCAGTTCTTC. The encoded protein is CASSESPGRNEQFF.

V is TRBV3-1 (or the pseudogene TRBV3-2) and J is TRBJ2-7, with 11 bases aligning to TRBD2. Germline CDR1 reads LGHDT; CDR2 reads YNNKEL (reference sequence). The CDR3 is 14 amino acids. V shed 4 bases, J shed 4 bases, and the junction held 3 bases outside the gene matches. CDR3 DNA: TGTGCCAGCAGCCTAGCGGGGGGGTATTACGAGCAGTACTTC. Translated: CASSLAGGYYEQYF.

A single count supports this clone. The rearrangement joins TRBV2 to TRBJ1-2; 7 bases align to TRBD1. This CDR3 has 14 amino acids. CDR1 and CDR2 from the germline V gene are SNHLY and FYNNEI. V gave up 6 bases and J gave up 8 bases; unmatched junction bases: 12. Written as DNA, the CDR3 is TGTGCCAGCAGGAGCGCCGGGACAGAGTGGGGCTACACCTTC. This encodes CASRSAGTEWGYTF.

This clone was recorded a few times. The genes are TRBV6-5 and TRBJ1-1, with 9 bases aligning to TRBD1. The junction had 3 bases not matched to a gene; V was cut back by 6 bases and J by 4 bases. This CDR3 has 13 amino acids. The germline gives CDR1 MNHEY, CDR2 SVGAGI. The CDR3, as DNA: TGTGCCAGCAGGGTGGACAGGGGCACTGAAGCTTTCTTT. Translated, it gives CASRVDRGTEAFF.

The CDR3: CASSSWTGGSRGYGYTF. The CDR3 coding sequence is TGTGCCAGCAGTTCCTGGACAGGGGGCTCTCGTGGCTATGGCTACACCTTC. The V gene is TRBV6-2 or TRBV6-3, the J gene TRBJ1-2; 11 positions match TRBD1. CDR1 MNHEY and CDR2 SVGEGT come from the germline V gene. The CDR3 is 17 amino acids. Trimming at V came to 4 bases and at J to 4 bases, leaving 11 bases not matched to a gene.

The rearrangement uses TRBV14 and TRBJ2-7; TRBD2 is a possible D gene (5 bases). The CDR3 covers 16 residues. The germline V gene has CDR1 SGHDN and CDR2 FVKESK. V was shortened by 4 bases and J by 3 bases, with 19 bases between the two germline ends. The chain's CDR3 is CASSPFERLGSYEQYF. For the CDR3, the DNA is TGTGCCAGCAGCCCCTTCGAGCGGCTAGGGAGCTACGAGCAGTACTTC.

The chain joins TRBV21-1 to TRBJ2-1; the table gives TRBD2 as D, unverified against the DNA. TRBV21-1 is marked as a pseudogene. CDR3 size: 15 residues. Here the CDR3 reads CASSRTSGSYNEQFF. The CDR3 nucleotides read TGTGCCAGCAGTCGCACTAGCGGATCCTACAATGAGCAGTTCTTC.

This rearrangement joins TRBV9 to TRBJ2-5; 7 nucleotides line up with TRBD1. The germline V gene encodes CDR1 SGDLS and CDR2 YYNGEE. Germline trimming cut 4 bases from V and 4 bases from J; bases unmatched to any gene: 10. The CDR3 extends over 15 amino acids. The CDR3 DNA sequence: TGTGCCAGCAGCCCTGGGGGTAGGGGGCGAGAGACCCAGTACTTC. It is translated as CASSPGGRGRETQYF.

The chain joins TRBV5-1 to TRBJ1-2; TRBD1 matches 10 bases. Germline CDR1 is SGHRS and CDR2 is YFSETQ. This CDR3 has 13 residues. V dropped 4 bases and J dropped 7; count of bases not matched to a gene: 4. Written as DNA, the CDR3 is TGCGCCAGCAGCCCGACAGGGGGCGCTGGCTACACCTTC. Encoded protein: CASSPTGGAGYTF.

V and J are TRBV4-1 and TRBJ1-2; D is unresolved. Germline-derived CDR1 and CDR2 are MGHRA and YSYEKL. V gave up 5 bases and J gave up 2 bases, with 6 bases separating them. The CDR3 has 12 amino acids. The CDR3 protein is CASSWENYGYTF. In nucleotides, the CDR3 is TGCGCCAGCAGCTGGGAGAACTATGGCTACACCTTC.

This clone was found once. The chain uses TRBV19 and TRBJ2-1, with TRBD2 matching 7 bases. The CDR3 loop spans 16 amino acids. Unmatched junction bases numbered 14, after V lost 7 bases and J lost 5 bases. CDR1 LNHDA and CDR2 SQIVND come from the germline V gene (reference sequence). Here the CDR3 reads CASISTGTTNHNEQFF. The CDR3 region has the DNA TGTGCCAGTATTTCAACCGGGACTACTAATCACAATGAGCAGTTCTTC.

V is TRBV19 and J is TRBJ1-5; D perhaps matches TRBD1 (6 bases). V was trimmed by 11 bases and J by 7 bases, leaving 18 bases between them. Germline V lookup: CDR1 LNHDA, CDR2 SQIVND (reference sequence). The CDR3 is 13 amino acids. The CDR3 DNA follows: TGTGCCTCGAAATGGGGGGGCTCACAGCCCCAGCATTTT. Amino acids: CASKWGGSQPQHF.

This clone appeared a single time. The chain couples TRBV7-3 to TRBJ2-2; TRBD2 aligns across 11 bases. V shed 0 bases and J 5 bases; nucleotides not matched to a gene: 5. The CDR3 is 17 amino acids. CDR1 and CDR2 from the germline V gene are SGHTA and FQGTGA. The CDR3 coding sequence is TGTGCCAGCAGCTTAACAACACTAGCGGGGGTAACCGGGGAGCTGTTTTTT. Its protein is CASSLTTLAGVTGELFF. The full variable domain, with the rest looked up from reference TRBV7-3 and TRBJ2-2, is GAGVSQTPSNKVTEKGKYVELRCDPISGHTALYWYRQSLGQGPEFLIYFQGTGAADDSGLPNDRFFAVRPEGSVSTLKIQRTERGDSAVYLCASSLTTLAGVTGELFFGEGSRLTVL.

The rearrangement joins TRBV6-5 to TRBJ1-3; D is perhaps TRBD1 (6 bases). The CDR3 sequence is 14 residues long. The germline V gene has CDR1 MNHEY and CDR2 SVGAGI. The V end lost 5 bases, the J end lost 4 bases, and 12 bases lay between the germline ends. The CDR3 nucleotides are TGTGCCAGCAGTAGCAGGGGAGGGGGAAACACCATATATTTT. This codes for CASSSRGGGNTIYF.

The rearrangement uses TRBV9 and TRBJ2-3; D not certain. Germline CDR1 is SGDLS and CDR2 is YYNGEE. The CDR3 is 15 residues long. The V and J ends lost 4 bases and 3 bases respectively, with 15 bases between them. Here the CDR3 DNA reads TGTGCCAGCAGCCGGGTTAACGGGTTAACAGATACGCAGTATTTT. It encodes CASSRVNGLTDTQYF.

V usage is TRBV5-5 and J usage is TRBJ2-7; perhaps TRBD1 as D (6 bases). Germline V gene data show CDR1 as SGHKS and CDR2 as YYEKEE (reference sequence). The CDR3 is 15 amino acids. Between the trimmed V and J ends, which lost 2 bases and 0 bases, there was a span of 12 bases. The CDR3 nucleotides read TGTGCCAGCAGCTTTGGGGGCTTCAGCTCCTACGAGCAGTACTTC. This gives the protein CASSFGGFSSYEQYF.

CDR3 residues: CASSPGGVMSYEQYF. In DNA form, the CDR3 reads TGTGCCAGCAGCCCCGGGGGGGTTATGTCCTACGAGCAGTACTTC. The chain carries TRBV11-3 and TRBJ2-7; 8 nucleotides agree with TRBD2. V lost 5 bases, J lost 1 base, and 7 bases stayed unmatched. Per germline, CDR1 SGHNT and CDR2 YENEEA. The CDR3 has 15 amino acids.

V and J are TRBV5-1 and TRBJ2-1; possibly TRBD2 for D (5 bases). The CDR3 runs 16 residues. Trimming took off 0 bases at V and 4 bases at J, with 14 bases between the two ends. Germline CDR1 and CDR2: SGHRS and YFSETQ. Here the CDR3 DNA reads TGCGCCAGCAGCTTGGCTCGTCTGCGGGTTTACAATGAGCAGTTCTTC. Translating it yields CASSLARLRVYNEQFF. Combining the CDR3 with reference TRBV5-1 and TRBJ2-1 gives the whole variable domain KAGVTQTPRYLIKTRGQQVTLSCSPISGHRSVSWYQQTPGQGLQFLFEYFSETQRNKGNFPGRFSGRQFSNSRSEMNVSTLELGDSALYLCASSLARLRVYNEQFFGPGTRLTVL.

V usage is TRBV19 and J usage is TRBJ1-5; D remains unclear. CDR3 length: 13 residues. CDR1 and CDR2 (germline): LNHDA, SQIVND (reference sequence). V lost 6 bases and J lost 5, with 11 bases in between. CDR3: CASRGSWDQPQHF. The DNA of the CDR3 is TGTGCCAGTAGGGGCAGTTGGGATCAGCCCCAGCATTTT.

The chain joins TRBV28 to TRBJ1-4, with D unresolved. Between the trimmed V and J ends, which lost 8 bases and 5 bases, there was a span of 15 bases. Germline CDR1 MDHEN, CDR2 SYDVKM. This CDR3 region has 14 residues. The CDR3 nucleotides are TGTGCCAGCTCCATCGGGGTTCCCAATGAAAAACTGTTTTTT. Amino acids: CASSIGVPNEKLFF.

The chain uses TRBV29-1 and TRBJ2-2; D is ambiguous. Germline loops: CDR1 SQVTM, CDR2 ANQGSEA. The CDR3 loop spans 15 amino acids. V gave up 5 bases and J gave up 2 bases, with 15 bases separating them. CDR3 in DNA: TGCAGCGTTAAAGCGAGAGCTTTAAACACCGGGGAGCTGTTTTTT. Its protein product is CSVKARALNTGELFF.

V usage is TRBV28 and J usage is TRBJ2-3; D not certain. Per germline, CDR1 MDHEN and CDR2 SYDVKM. V gave up 5 bases and J gave up 2 bases, with 8 bases separating them. The CDR3 has 13 residues. CDR3 loop: CASSTVDTDTQYF. CDR3 sequence (DNA): TGTGCCAGCAGTACAGTGGACACAGATACGCAGTATTTT.

The V gene is TRBV5-6, the J gene TRBJ1-5; 7 nucleotides line up with TRBD1. Germline CDR1 SGHDT, CDR2 YYEEEE. CDR3 length equals 14 residues. With 2 bases clipped from V and 3 bases from J, the junction kept 2 bases outside the gene matches. The CDR3 loop is CASSLQGNNQPQHF. CDR3 DNA sequence: TGTGCCAGCAGCTTACAGGGGAACAATCAGCCCCAGCATTTT.

The rearrangement uses TRBV5-1 and TRBJ2-1, with 7 bases fitting TRBD1. The CDR3 has 15 residues. The germline V gene encodes CDR1 SGHRS and CDR2 YFSETQ. Trimming cost V 2 bases and J 5 bases; bases outside gene matches: 7. The CDR3 reads CASSFKGARDNEQFF. CDR3 sequence (DNA): TGCGCCAGCAGCTTTAAGGGGGCGCGGGACAATGAGCAGTTCTTC.

The chain links TRBV2 to TRBJ2-1; TRBD2 aligns across 9 bases. Unmatched junction bases numbered 2, after V lost 5 bases and J lost 3 bases. The CDR3 consists of 14 residues. CDR1 is SNHLY, CDR2 FYNNEI, per germline. The CDR3 is CASSLTSGYNEQFF. The CDR3, as DNA: TGTGCCAGCAGTTTGACTAGCGGCTACAATGAGCAGTTCTTC. Full variable domain (missing parts from reference TRBV2 and TRBJ2-1): EPEVTQTPSHQVTQMGQEVILRCVPISNHLYFYWYRQILGQKVEFLVSFYNNEISEKSEIFDDQFSVERPDGSNFTLKIRSTKLEDSAMYFCASSLTSGYNEQFFGPGTRLTVL.

This chain links TRBV4-3 with TRBJ2-1; TRBD2 aligns across 8 bases. There are 17 residues in the CDR3. Germline trimming cut 0 bases from V and 2 bases from J; bases unmatched to any gene: 6. Per the germline V gene, CDR1 is LGHNA and CDR2 is YSLEER. CDR3 in DNA: TGCGCCAGCAGCCAAGATCACGGGAGGGCCGCCTACAATGAGCAGTTCTTC. Translating it yields CASSQDHGRAAYNEQFF.

This rearrangement joins TRBV10-1 to TRBJ1-1, with TRBD1 matching 10 bases. The CDR3 is 15 amino acids. With 3 bases clipped from V and 6 bases from J, the junction kept 7 bases outside the gene matches. Germline values: CDR1 WNHNN, CDR2 SYGVQD (reference sequence). The CDR3 coding sequence is TGCGCCAGCAGTGAACTGACAGGGGGCTCGGCTGAAGCTTTCTTT. Translated, it gives CASSELTGGSAEAFF.